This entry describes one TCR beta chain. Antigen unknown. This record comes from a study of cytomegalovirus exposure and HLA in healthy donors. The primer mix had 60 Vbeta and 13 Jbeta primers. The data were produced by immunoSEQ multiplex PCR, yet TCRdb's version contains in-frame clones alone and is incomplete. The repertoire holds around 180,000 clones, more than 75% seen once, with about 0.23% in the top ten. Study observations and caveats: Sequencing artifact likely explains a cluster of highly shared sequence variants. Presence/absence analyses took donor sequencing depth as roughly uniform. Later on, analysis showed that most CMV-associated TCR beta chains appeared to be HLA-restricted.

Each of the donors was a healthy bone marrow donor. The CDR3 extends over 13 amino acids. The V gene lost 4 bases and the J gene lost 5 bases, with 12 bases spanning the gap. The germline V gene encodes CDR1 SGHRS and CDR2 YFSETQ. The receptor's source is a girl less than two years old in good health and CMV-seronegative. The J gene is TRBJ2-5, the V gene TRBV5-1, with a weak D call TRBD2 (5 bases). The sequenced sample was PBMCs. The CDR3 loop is CASSNGLAETQYF. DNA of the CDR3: TGCGCCAGCAGCAACGGACTTGCGGAGACCCAGTACTTC.